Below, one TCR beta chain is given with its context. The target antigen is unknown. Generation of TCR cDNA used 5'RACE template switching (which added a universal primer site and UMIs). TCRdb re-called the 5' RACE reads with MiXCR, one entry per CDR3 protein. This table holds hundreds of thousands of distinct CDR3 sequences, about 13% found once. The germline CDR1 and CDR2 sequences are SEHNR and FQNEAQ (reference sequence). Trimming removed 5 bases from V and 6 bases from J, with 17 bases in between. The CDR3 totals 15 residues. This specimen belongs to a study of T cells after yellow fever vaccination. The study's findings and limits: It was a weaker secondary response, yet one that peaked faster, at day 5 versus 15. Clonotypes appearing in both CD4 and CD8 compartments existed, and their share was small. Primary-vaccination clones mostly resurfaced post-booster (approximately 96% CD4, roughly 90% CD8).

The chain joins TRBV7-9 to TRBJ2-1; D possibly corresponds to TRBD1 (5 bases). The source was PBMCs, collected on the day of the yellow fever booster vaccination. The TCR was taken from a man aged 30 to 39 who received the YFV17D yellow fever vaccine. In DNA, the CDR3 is TGTGCCAGCAGCGTACTCTGGGGCCACGGCAATGAGCAGTTCTTC. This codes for CASSVLWGHGNEQFF. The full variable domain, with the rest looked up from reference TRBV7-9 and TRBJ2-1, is DTGVSQNPRHKITKRGQNVTFRCDPISEHNRLYWYRQTLGQGPEFLTYFQNEAQLEKSRLLSDRFSAERPKGSFSTLEIQRTEQGDSAMYLCASSVLWGHGNEQFFGPGTRLTVL.